Reported below is one TCR beta chain. These data come from a study of OX40 agonist ivuxolimab in advanced cancers. Background on the study: Each dose-escalation patient presented with hepatocellular carcinoma, melanoma, renal cell or head and neck cancer.

The trim removed 6 bases at V and 8 bases at J, leaving 15 bases unmatched. CDR3 length: 15 amino acids. CDR1 is SEHNR, CDR2 FQNEAQ, per germline (reference sequence). Data came from immunoSEQ multiplex PCR; TCRdb stores just in-frame clones and leaves some out. The data show some 76,000 clones, about 87% seen once. The receptor comes from an adult with an advanced solid tumor such as melanoma, head and neck, liver or kidney cancer. The source material was CD4+ or CD8+ T cells sorted from blood, sampled in a trial of the OX40 agonist ivuxolimab. This chain uses TRBV7-9 with TRBJ1-2; 7 bases are a match to TRBD1. CDR3 region: CASRHTGAASLGYTF. CDR3 sequence (DNA): TGTGCCAGCAGACATACAGGGGCCGCATCGTTAGGCTACACCTTC.